These 26 T cell receptor beta chains were all obtained from the same sample, sequenced in a study of CD8 T cells in Susac syndrome. Random hexamers were used to reverse transcribe the RNA input (about 0.45 to 1 ug). Each CDR3 protein gets one entry after TCRdb re-called the immunoSEQ multiplex PCR reads with MiXCR. Among 200,000 or so distinct CDR3 sequences, 85% to 95% were seen once, and the ten largest hold about 0.15%. What was sequenced was CD8+ T cells from PBMCs. The receptors come from a human donor with Susac syndrome.

This clonotype was observed a handful of times. The genes are TRBV29-1 and TRBJ2-7; D is ambiguous. The V end lost 1 base, the J end lost 3 bases, and 7 bases lay between the germline ends. Germline-derived CDR1 and CDR2 are SQVTM and ANQGSEA. There are 12 residues in the CDR3. As DNA, the CDR3 is TGCAGCGTTGAAGTTTGGGACTACGAGCAGTACTTC. It encodes CSVEVWDYEQYF.

The rearrangement uses TRBV4-1 and TRBJ2-7; D perhaps matches TRBD2 (6 bases). Trimming pared 3 bases from V and 7 bases from J, leaving 13 bases between. Germline V gene lookup returns CDR1 MGHRA and CDR2 YSYEKL. The CDR3 is 13 residues long. The CDR3 is CASSHSGRWEQYF. The CDR3 nucleotides read TGCGCCAGCAGCCATAGCGGCCGTTGGGAGCAGTACTTC.

V usage is TRBV5-4 and J usage is TRBJ1-2; D is ambiguous. Germline lookup yields CDR1 SGHNT and CDR2 YYREEE (reference sequence). The CDR3 sequence is 17 residues long. Trimming stripped 0 bases from V and 0 bases from J, with 15 bases between. The CDR3 DNA follows: TGTGCCAGCAGCTTGGGACGGGAAGATATAGCTAACTATGGCTACACCTTC. It yields the protein CASSLGREDIANYGYTF.

This chain links TRBV5-4 with TRBJ2-5; 7 bases match TRBD2. CDR1 SGHNT and CDR2 YYREEE come from the germline V gene (reference sequence). V dropped 0 bases and J dropped 2; count of bases not matched to a gene: 10. The CDR3 covers 17 residues. Here the CDR3 DNA reads TGTGCCAGCAGCTTGGTAAGCCTAGCGGAGATACAAGAGACCCAGTACTTC. This translates into CASSLVSLAEIQETQYF. The full variable domain, in which reference TRBV5-4 and TRBJ2-5 provide the parts outside the CDR3, is ETGVTQSPTHLIKTRGQQVTLRCSSQSGHNTVSWYQQALGQGPQFIFQYYREEENGRGNFPPRFSGLQFPNYSSELNVNALELDDSALYLCASSLVSLAEIQETQYFGPGTRLLVL.

The gene calls are TRBV29-1 and TRBJ2-5; 9 positions agree with TRBD1. This CDR3 is built from 13 residues. Germline lookup yields CDR1 SQVTM and CDR2 ANQGSEA. Trimming at V came to 6 bases and at J to 9 bases, leaving 11 bases not matched to a gene. CDR3: CSVKNRGREPQYF. The CDR3, as DNA: TGCAGCGTGAAAAACAGGGGGCGCGAGCCCCAGTACTTC. Full variable domain (rest looked up from reference TRBV29-1 and TRBJ2-5): SAVISQKPSRDICQRGTSLTIQCQVDSQVTMMFWYRQQPGQSLTLIATANQGSEATYESGFVIDKFPISRPNLTFSTLTVSNMSPEDSSIYLCSVKNRGREPQYFGPGTRLLVL.

The genes are TRBV5-5 and TRBJ2-7; 8 bases are shared with TRBD1. The germline CDR1 and CDR2 sequences are SGHKS and YYEKEE (reference sequence). Trimming at V came to 1 base and at J to 3 bases, leaving 3 bases not matched to a gene. The length of the CDR3 is 14 residues. Here the CDR3 reads CASSLRQGYYEQYF. CDR3 sequence (DNA): TGTGCCAGCAGCTTGCGACAGGGGTACTACGAGCAGTACTTC.

The J gene is TRBJ1-1, the V gene TRBV3-1; 7 nucleotides line up with TRBD1. This CDR3 spans 15 amino acids. With V trimmed by 0 bases and J by 6 bases, 7 bases remained unmatched. In germline, CDR1 is LGHDT, CDR2 YNNKEL (reference sequence). CDR3 protein: CASSQDSQGESEAFF. The DNA of the CDR3 is TGTGCCAGCAGCCAAGATAGCCAGGGGGAATCTGAAGCTTTCTTT. The variable domain in full, with the rest retrieved from reference TRBV3-1 and TRBJ1-1, is DTAVSQTPKYLVTQMGNDKSIKCEQNLGHDTMYWYKQDSKKFLKIMFSYNNKELIINETVPNRFSPKSPDKAHLNLHINSLELGDSAVYFCASSQDSQGESEAFFGQGTRLTVV.

V is TRBV9 and J is TRBJ2-1; D gene uncertain. CDR1 and CDR2 (germline): SGDLS, YYNGEE. The CDR3 covers 14 residues. The V and J ends lost 0 bases and 1 base respectively, with 5 bases between them. CDR3 DNA sequence: TGTGCCAGCAGCGTAGCCCTGTCCTACAATGAGCAGTTCTTC. It encodes CASSVALSYNEQFF.

This rearrangement joins TRBV27 to TRBJ1-2; D is unresolved. This CDR3 spans 13 amino acids. From germline, CDR1 is MNHEY and CDR2 SMNVEV (reference sequence). Trimming took 5 bases from V and 0 from J, leaving 7 bases between them. The CDR3 here is CASSLKPNYGYTF. The CDR3, as DNA: TGTGCCAGCAGTCTAAAGCCTAACTATGGCTACACCTTC.

The rearrangement links TRBV7-3 to TRBJ2-3, with 10 bases matching TRBD2. The CDR3 contains 13 residues. V trimming: 3 bases; J trimming: 9 bases; junction bases outside the gene matches: 3. CDR1 is SGHTA, CDR2 FQGTGA, per germline. CDR3 protein: CASSFKTSGTQYF. In nucleotides, the CDR3 is TGTGCCAGCAGCTTCAAGACTAGCGGGACGCAGTATTTT.

V and J are TRBV3-1 and TRBJ2-7; 7 bases match TRBD1. The J segment lost 0 bases and the V segment lost 2 bases, leaving 7 bases of the junction unmatched. This CDR3 has 16 residues. Germline-derived CDR1 and CDR2 are LGHDT and YNNKEL (reference sequence). This CDR3 is CASSQRRDRSSYEQYF. The DNA for the CDR3 is TGTGCCAGCAGCCAACGTCGGGACAGATCCTCCTACGAGCAGTACTTC.

The rearrangement links TRBV5-1 to TRBJ1-1; D is ambiguous. Trimming stripped 5 bases from V and 1 base from J, with 9 bases between. This CDR3 spans 13 amino acids. Germline loops: CDR1 SGHRS, CDR2 YFSETQ. The CDR3 region has the DNA TGCGCCAGCAGTTCAGGAAAGAACACTGAAGCTTTCTTT. Its protein is CASSSGKNTEAFF.

The gene calls are TRBV11-2 and TRBJ2-7, with TRBD1 matching over 8 bases. The CDR3 consists of 15 residues. V lost 3 bases to trimming and J lost 4 bases; unmatched junction nucleotides: 8. Germline V gene data show CDR1 as SGHAT and CDR2 as FQNNGV. In DNA, the CDR3 is TGTGCCAGCAGCTTGGAGACGGGACAGGCGTACGAGCAGTACTTC. Protein: CASSLETGQAYEQYF. Complete variable domain (other parts from reference TRBV11-2 and TRBJ2-7): EAGVAQSPRYKIIEKRQSVAFWCNPISGHATLYWYQQILGQGPKLLIQFQNNGVVDDSQLPKDRFSAERLKGVDSTLKIQPAKLEDSAVYLCASSLETGQAYEQYFGPGTRLTVT.

The chain joins TRBV7-2 to TRBJ1-1; perhaps TRBD1 as D (6 bases). V lost 4 bases and J lost 0, with 18 bases in between. Per germline, CDR1 SGHTA and CDR2 FQGNSA. CDR3 length: 17 residues. Here the CDR3 DNA reads TGTGCCAGCAGCTCACGGGACACCCACTTCATGAACACTGAAGCTTTCTTT. Its protein is CASSSRDTHFMNTEAFF.

V gene TRBV14 combines with J gene TRBJ2-1, with D hard to call. The V end lost 1 base, the J end lost 0 bases, and 4 bases lay between the germline ends. The CDR3 extends over 14 amino acids. The germline V gene has CDR1 SGHDN and CDR2 FVKESK. The CDR3 bases are TGTGCCAGCAGCCAAGTAACCTCCTACAATGAGCAGTTCTTC. This translates into CASSQVTSYNEQFF.

The chain couples TRBV5-1 to TRBJ1-2, with 8 bases aligning to TRBD1. The CDR3 consists of 16 residues. Germline V gene data show CDR1 as SGHRS and CDR2 as YFSETQ. The V segment lost 4 bases and the J segment 2 bases; nucleotides outside the gene matches: 10. The chain's CDR3 is CASSGKDRETNYGYTF. The CDR3 DNA sequence: TGCGCCAGCAGCGGAAAGGACAGGGAAACGAACTATGGCTACACCTTC.

The rearrangement joins TRBV21-1 to TRBJ1-1. TRBV21-1 is a known pseudogene. This CDR3 spans 15 amino acids. The CDR3 sequence is CASFAQGRSNTEAFF. The CDR3 bases are TGTGCCAGCTTTGCCCAGGGCCGATCGAACACTGAAGCTTTCTTT.

The chain is built from TRBV27 and TRBJ2-3; D may be TRBD1 (6 bases). Per germline, CDR1 MNHEY and CDR2 SMNVEV (reference sequence). The CDR3 runs 13 residues. V was cut by 6 bases and J by 6 bases, with 13 bases left in between. CDR3: CASSQGPADTQYF. The CDR3 nucleotides are TGTGCCAGCAGCCAGGGGCCAGCGGATACGCAGTATTTT.

J is TRBJ2-5 and V is TRBV20-1; unclear D gene. Germline V gene sequence: CDR1 DFQATT, CDR2 SNEGSKA (reference sequence). The V end lost 1 base, the J end lost 2 bases, and 5 bases lay between the germline ends. CDR3 length: 12 amino acids. CDR3 protein: CSARVEQETQYF. DNA for the CDR3: TGCAGTGCTAGAGTTGAGCAAGAGACCCAGTACTTC.

The genes are TRBV7-9 and TRBJ2-7, with 11 bases fitting TRBD2. There are 18 residues in the CDR3. From germline, CDR1 is SEHNR and CDR2 FQNEAQ (reference sequence). The junction had 10 bases not matched to a gene; V was cut back by 1 base and J by 2 bases. CDR3 sequence (DNA): TGTGCCAGCAGCTTAGTCCAGCTAGCGGGGGGCCAAGCCTACGAGCAGTACTTC. Translation: CASSLVQLAGGQAYEQYF.

The chain links TRBV7-9 to TRBJ2-5; 7 bases align to TRBD2. CDR1 is SEHNR and CDR2 is FQNEAQ in the germline V gene (reference sequence). This CDR3 has 16 amino acids. The trim removed 2 bases at V and 2 bases at J, leaving 8 bases unmatched. The CDR3 region is CASSLMPAGLQETQYF. CDR3 DNA: TGTGCCAGCAGCTTAATGCCAGCGGGACTACAAGAGACCCAGTACTTC.

This chain joins TRBV4-1 and TRBJ2-7, with a weak D call TRBD1 (6 bases). Trimming took off 6 bases at V and 2 bases at J, with 17 bases between the two ends. Germline CDR1 and CDR2: MGHRA and YSYEKL. CDR3 length equals 15 residues. The CDR3 region has the DNA TGCGCCAGCAGTCCGAGTGAAACAGGGACCTACGAGCAGTACTTC. Encoded protein: CASSPSETGTYEQYF.

CDR3 sequence: CASSPFKGPPYEQYF. CDR3 bases: TGTGCCAGCTCACCTTTCAAGGGGCCCCCCTACGAGCAGTACTTC. This chain links TRBV18 with TRBJ2-7; a possible D gene is TRBD1 (5 bases). Trimming left V 3 bases short and J 2 bases short, with 14 bases between. Germline V gene data show CDR1 as KGHSH and CDR2 as LQKENI. The CDR3 runs to 15 residues.

The rearrangement uses TRBV5-1 and TRBJ1-2; D not resolved. Trimming pared 0 bases from V and 8 bases from J, leaving 14 bases between. This CDR3 comprises 14 residues. Germline CDR1 SGHRS, CDR2 YFSETQ. The chain's CDR3 is CASSLDPGDLGYTF. For the CDR3, the DNA is TGCGCCAGCAGCTTGGATCCAGGCGATTTAGGCTACACCTTC.

The rearrangement uses TRBV4-1 and TRBJ2-1; the match to TRBD2 covers 8 bases. Germline-derived CDR1 and CDR2 are MGHRA and YSYEKL. After removal of 1 base from V and 7 bases from J, the junction contained 6 bases not matched to a gene. This CDR3 spans 15 amino acids. The CDR3 spells CASSQVGLAANEQFF. DNA for the CDR3: TGCGCCAGCAGCCAAGTCGGACTAGCCGCAAATGAGCAGTTCTTC.

The rearrangement uses TRBV28 and TRBJ2-7; TRBD1 matches at 10 bases. Germline trimming cut 6 bases from V and 3 bases from J; bases unmatched to any gene: 11. CDR3 length: 16 residues. The germline V gene encodes CDR1 MDHEN and CDR2 SYDVKM. CDR3 residues: CASSPLGQGFGYEQYF. The DNA for the CDR3 is TGTGCCAGCAGCCCCTTGGGACAGGGGTTCGGCTACGAGCAGTACTTC.